This record covers a single TCR beta chain. This sample was taken from a study of T cell changes during pregnancy in multiple sclerosis. CDR3 length: 13 residues. The germline V gene has CDR1 KGHSH and CDR2 LQKENI. The V and J ends lost 7 bases and 9 bases, in that order; junction bases with no gene match: 9. Only in-frame clones appear in the TCRdb table, and some are missing; sequencing was by immunoSEQ multiplex PCR. The data hold tens of thousands of clones, with about 90% observed a single time. The V call is TRBV18, the J call TRBJ1-1, with TRBD1 matching over 9 bases. The source was CD4+ T cells from peripheral blood mononuclear cells, collected before pregnancy. The receptor was isolated from a female donor with multiple sclerosis, enrolled in a pregnancy study. CDR3 protein: CASLFGTGSQAFF. DNA of the CDR3: TGTGCCAGCTTGTTCGGGACAGGGTCTCAAGCTTTCTTT.